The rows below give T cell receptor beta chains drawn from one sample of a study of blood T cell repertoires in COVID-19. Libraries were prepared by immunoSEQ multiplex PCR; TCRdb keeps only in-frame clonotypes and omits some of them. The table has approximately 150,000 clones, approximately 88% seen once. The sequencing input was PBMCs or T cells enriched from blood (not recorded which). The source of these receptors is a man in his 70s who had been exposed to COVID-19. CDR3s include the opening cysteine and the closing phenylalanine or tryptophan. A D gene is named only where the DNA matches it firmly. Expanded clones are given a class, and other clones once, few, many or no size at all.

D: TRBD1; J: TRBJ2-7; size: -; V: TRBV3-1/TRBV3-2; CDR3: CASSPGQGNSYEQYF; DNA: TGTGCCAGCAGCCCGGGACAGGGGAACTCCTACGAGCAGTACTTC
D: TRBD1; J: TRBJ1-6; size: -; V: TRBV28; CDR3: CASSFPTGYYNSPLHF; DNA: TGTGCCAGCAGTTTCCCGACAGGGTACTATAATTCACCCCTCCACTTT
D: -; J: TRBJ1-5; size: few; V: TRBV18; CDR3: CASSQGSSQPQHF; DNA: TGTGCCAGCTCGCAGGGGTCAAGTCAGCCCCAGCATTTT
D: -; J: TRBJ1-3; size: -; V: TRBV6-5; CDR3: CASSSEISGNTIYF; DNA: TGTGCCAGCAGTTCCGAGATCTCTGGAAACACCATATATTTT
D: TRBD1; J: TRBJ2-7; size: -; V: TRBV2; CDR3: CASSYGQGAGEQYF; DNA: TGTGCCAGCAGTTACGGACAGGGGGCTGGCGAGCAGTACTTC
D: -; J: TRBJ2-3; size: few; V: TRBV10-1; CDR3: CASSSWGGKDTDTQYF; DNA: TGCGCCAGCTCGTCGTGGGGGGGCAAGGATACAGATACGCAGTATTTT
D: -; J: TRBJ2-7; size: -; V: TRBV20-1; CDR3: CSASMRDLALYEQYF; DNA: TGCAGTGCTAGTATGCGGGACTTAGCTTTATACGAGCAGTACTTC
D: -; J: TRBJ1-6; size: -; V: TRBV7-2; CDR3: CASSLPQGYNSPLHF; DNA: TGTGCCAGCAGCTTGCCTCAGGGATATAATTCACCCCTCCACTTT
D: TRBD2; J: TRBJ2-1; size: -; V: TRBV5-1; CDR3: CASSLSSGGYNEQFF; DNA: TGCGCCAGCAGCTTGTCTAGCGGGGGGTACAATGAGCAGTTCTTC
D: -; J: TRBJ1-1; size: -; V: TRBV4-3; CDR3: CASSHLGQGSAFF; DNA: TGCGCCAGCAGCCATTTAGGGCAGGGCTCTGCTTTCTTT
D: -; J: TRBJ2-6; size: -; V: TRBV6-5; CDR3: CASTRQKPGANVLTF; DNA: TGTGCCAGCACCAGACAGAAGCCTGGGGCCAACGTCCTGACTTTC
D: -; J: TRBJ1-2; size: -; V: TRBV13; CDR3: CASSLRGAAGYTF; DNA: TGTGCCAGCAGCTTACGAGGTGCCGCCGGCTACACCTTC
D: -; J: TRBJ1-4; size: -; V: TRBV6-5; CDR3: CASSYAGAPNEKLFF; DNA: TGTGCCAGCAGTTACGCGGGGGCACCTAATGAAAAACTGTTTTTT
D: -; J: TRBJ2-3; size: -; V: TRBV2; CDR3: CASSGGTDTQYF; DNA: TGTGCCAGCAGTGGCGGCACAGATACGCAGTATTTT
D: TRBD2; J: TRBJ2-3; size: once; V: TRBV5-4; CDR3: CASSLVAGGRADTQYF; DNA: TGTGCCAGCAGCTTGGTAGCGGGGGGGCGGGCAGATACGCAGTATTTT
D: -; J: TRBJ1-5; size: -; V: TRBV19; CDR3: CASSIREELAYQPQHF; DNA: TGTGCCAGTAGTATTCGGGAGGAATTAGCTTATCAGCCCCAGCATTTT
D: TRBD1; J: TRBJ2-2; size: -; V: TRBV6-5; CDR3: CATKRDRGGTGELFF; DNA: TGTGCCACTAAACGGGACAGGGGGGGCACCGGGGAGCTGTTTTTT
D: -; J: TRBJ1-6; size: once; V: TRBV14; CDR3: CASSQVSGINSPLHF; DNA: TGTGCCAGCAGCCAAGTTTCAGGGATCAATTCACCCCTCCACTTT
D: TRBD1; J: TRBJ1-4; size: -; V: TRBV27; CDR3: CASSYGTASNEKLFF; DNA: TGTGCCAGCAGTTACGGGACAGCAAGCAATGAAAAACTGTTTTTT
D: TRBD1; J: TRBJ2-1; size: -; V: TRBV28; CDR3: CASSPTGTGGYNEQFF; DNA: TGTGCCAGCAGTCCCACCGGGACAGGGGGCTACAATGAGCAGTTCTTC
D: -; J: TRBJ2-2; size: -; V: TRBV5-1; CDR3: CASSLRRVGTGELFF; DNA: TGCGCCAGCAGCTTGCGGCGGGTAGGAACCGGGGAGCTGTTTTTT
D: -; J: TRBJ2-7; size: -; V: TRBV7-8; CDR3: CASSSAEGADEQYF; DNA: TGTGCCAGCAGCTCAGCGGAGGGGGCGGATGAGCAGTACTTC
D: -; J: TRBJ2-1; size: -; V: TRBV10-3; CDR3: CATLALSSGYNEQFF; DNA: TGTGCCACCCTAGCCCTTAGTAGCGGATACAATGAGCAGTTCTTC
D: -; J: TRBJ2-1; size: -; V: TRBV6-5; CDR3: CASSARTSKQFF; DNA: TGTGCCAGCAGCGCCCGGACATCGAAGCAGTTCTTC
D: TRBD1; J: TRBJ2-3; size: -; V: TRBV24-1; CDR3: CATSDPRDRGRSKDTQYF; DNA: TGTGCCACCAGTGATCCCCGGGACAGGGGGCGTTCGAAAGATACGCAGTATTTT
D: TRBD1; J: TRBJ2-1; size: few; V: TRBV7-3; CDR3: CASSQMTGNEQFF; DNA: TGTGCCAGCAGCCAGATGACAGGGAATGAGCAGTTCTTC
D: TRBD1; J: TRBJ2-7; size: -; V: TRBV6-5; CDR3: CASRLPGQVYEQYF; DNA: TGTGCCAGCAGACTACCGGGACAGGTGTACGAGCAGTACTTC
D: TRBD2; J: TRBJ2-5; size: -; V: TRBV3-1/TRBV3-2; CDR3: CAAGEGEIETQYF; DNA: TGTGCCGCCGGGGAGGGAGAGATAGAGACCCAGTACTTC
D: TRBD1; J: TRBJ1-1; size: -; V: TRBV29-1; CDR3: CSAWTGRNTEAFF; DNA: TGCAGCGCCTGGACAGGGCGGAACACTGAAGCTTTCTTT
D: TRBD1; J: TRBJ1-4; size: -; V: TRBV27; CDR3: CASSSPEGGRIEKLFF; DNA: TGTGCCAGCAGTTCCCCCGAAGGGGGCAGGATTGAAAAACTGTTTTTT
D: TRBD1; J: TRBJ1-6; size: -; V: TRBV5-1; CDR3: CASSPGQGSYNSPLHF; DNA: TGCGCCAGCAGCCCAGGACAGGGCTCCTATAATTCACCCCTCCACTTT
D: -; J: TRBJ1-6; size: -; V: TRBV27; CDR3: CASSLFGGGRSSPLHF; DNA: TGTGCCAGCAGTTTATTCGGGGGGGGCAGGAGTTCACCCCTCCACTTT
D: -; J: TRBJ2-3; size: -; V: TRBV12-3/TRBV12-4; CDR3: CASSLMTPHTQYF; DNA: TGTGCCAGCAGTTTAATGACTCCGCATACGCAGTATTTT
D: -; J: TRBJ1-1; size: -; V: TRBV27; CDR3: CASSPPPTGNTEAFF; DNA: TGTGCCAGCAGTCCTCCTCCAACAGGAAACACTGAAGCTTTCTTT
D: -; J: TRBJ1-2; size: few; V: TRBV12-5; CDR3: CASGLVGGVSTF; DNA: TGTGCTAGTGGTTTGGTAGGCGGGGTAAGCACCTTC
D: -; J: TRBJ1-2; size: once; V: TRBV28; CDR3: CASSLSTTNYGYTF; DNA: TGTGCCAGCAGTTTGTCGACAACTAACTATGGCTACACCTTC
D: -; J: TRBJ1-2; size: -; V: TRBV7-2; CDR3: CASSPGGVPGMTF; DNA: TGTGCCAGCAGCCCCGGGGGGGTCCCAGGGATGACCTTC
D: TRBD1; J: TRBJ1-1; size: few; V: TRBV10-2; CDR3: CASSRGGSNTEAFF; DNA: TGCGCCAGCAGCAGAGGGGGCTCGAACACTGAAGCTTTCTTT
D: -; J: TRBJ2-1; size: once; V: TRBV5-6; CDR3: CASSGDPIADPYNEQFF; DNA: TGTGCCAGCAGCGGGGACCCCATAGCGGACCCCTACAATGAGCAGTTCTTC
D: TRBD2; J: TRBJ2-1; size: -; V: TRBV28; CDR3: CASSPPGLAGGGHNEQFF; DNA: TGTGCCAGCAGCCCCCCGGGACTAGCGGGAGGGGGGCACAATGAGCAGTTCTTC
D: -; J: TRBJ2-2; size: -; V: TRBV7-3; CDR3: CASSQTGTMNTGELFF; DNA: TGTGCCAGCAGCCAAACGGGAACTATGAACACCGGGGAGCTGTTTTTT
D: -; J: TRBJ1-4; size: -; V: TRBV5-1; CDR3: CASSGGTVTTNEKLFF; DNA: TGCGCCAGCAGCGGGGGGACTGTGACCACTAATGAAAAACTGTTTTTT
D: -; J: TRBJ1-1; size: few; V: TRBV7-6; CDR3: CASSLTTGVGATEAFF; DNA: TGTGCCAGCAGTCTGACAACTGGCGTGGGGGCCACTGAAGCTTTCTTT
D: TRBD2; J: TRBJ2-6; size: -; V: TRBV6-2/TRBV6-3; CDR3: CASSQRQGAWTSGKTISGANVLTF; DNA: TGTGCCAGCAGCCAACGACAGGGGGCTTGGACTAGCGGGAAAACCATCTCTGGGGCCAACGTCCTGACTTTC
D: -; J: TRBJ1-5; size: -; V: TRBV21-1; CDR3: CASNTSPRGPQHF; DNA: TGTGCCAGCAACACATCCCCTCGGGGGCCCCAGCATTTT
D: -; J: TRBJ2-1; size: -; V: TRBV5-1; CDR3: CASSLRQGGHEQFF; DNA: TGCGCCAGCAGCTTGCGGCAGGGGGGCCATGAGCAGTTCTTC
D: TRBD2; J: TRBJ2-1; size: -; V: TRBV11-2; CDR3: CASSLERNSGVSSGMGKQFF; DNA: TGTGCCAGCAGCTTAGAGCGGAATAGCGGGGTCTCCTCGGGTATGGGGAAGCAGTTCTTC
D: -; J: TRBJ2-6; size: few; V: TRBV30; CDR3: CAWGSSGANVLTF; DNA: TGTGCCTGGGGTAGCTCTGGGGCCAACGTCCTGACTTTC
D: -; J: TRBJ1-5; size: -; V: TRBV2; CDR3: CASAREYNQPQHF; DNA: TGTGCCAGCGCCAGGGAATACAATCAGCCCCAGCATTTT
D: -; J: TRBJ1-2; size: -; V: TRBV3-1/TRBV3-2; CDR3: CASSQGQGYGYTF; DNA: TGTGCCAGCAGCCAGGGGCAGGGCTATGGCTACACCTTC
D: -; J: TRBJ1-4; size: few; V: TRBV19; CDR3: CASSAARAGEEKLFF; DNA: TGTGCCAGTAGTGCCGCGAGGGCAGGGGAGGAAAAACTGTTTTTT
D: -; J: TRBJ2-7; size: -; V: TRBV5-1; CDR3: CASSWQGSEQYF; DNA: TGCGCCAGCAGCTGGCAGGGAAGCGAGCAGTACTTC
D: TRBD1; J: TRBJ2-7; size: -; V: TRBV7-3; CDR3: CASSLMRTGEAEQYF; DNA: TGTGCCAGCAGCTTAATGAGGACAGGGGAGGCCGAGCAGTACTTC
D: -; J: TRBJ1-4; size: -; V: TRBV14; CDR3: CASSYGQLNEKLFF; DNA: TGTGCCAGCAGCTACGGACAGCTTAATGAAAAACTGTTTTTT